The rows below give T cell receptor beta chains drawn from one sample of a study of cytomegalovirus exposure and HLA in healthy donors. Sequencing used immunoSEQ multiplex PCR; TCRdb keeps in-frame clones, though not all of them. The sample lists 140,000 or so clones, about three fifths occurring once. Sequencing input: PBMCs. The receptors were sampled from a male donor in good health and CMV-seronegative. The CDR3 runs from the conserved cysteine through the conserved F or W. The D gene is left open where the match is weak. Size is stated for part of the rows, as once, few or many counts, or as a class when the clone is expanded.

v_gene	d_gene	abundance	j_gene	CDR3nt	CDR3aa
TRBV28	.	.	TRBJ2-1	TGTGCCAGCAGTCTACGGGGCTCCTACAATGAGCAGTTCTTC	CASSLRGSYNEQFF
TRBV5-6	TRBD1	.	TRBJ1-6	TGTGCCAGCAGCTTGGCCGGGACAGGGGTTTCACCCCTCCACTTT	CASSLAGTGVSPLHF
TRBV11-2	TRBD1	.	TRBJ1-6	TGTGCCAGCAGCTTGCGACAGGGTTTGATTTCACCCCTCCACTTT	CASSLRQGLISPLHF
TRBV11-2	.	few	TRBJ1-5	TGTGCCAGCAGCAATAAAAATAGCAATCAGCCCCAGCATTTT	CASSNKNSNQPQHF
TRBV7-9	TRBD2	.	TRBJ2-3	TGTGCCAGCAGCTTAGACGCGGGGGGTAGCACAGATACGCAGTATTTT	CASSLDAGGSTDTQYF
TRBV7-2	TRBD1	once	TRBJ2-7	TGTGCCAGCAGCTTTGCAACAGGGGGCGGCTACGAGCAGTACTTC	CASSFATGGGYEQYF
TRBV29-1	TRBD1	few	TRBJ1-1	TGCAGCGCAGGACAGGGGTACACTGAAGCTTTCTTT	CSAGQGYTEAFF
TRBV9	.	.	TRBJ1-1	TGTGCCAGCAGCGTAGGGAGGGGCAGGGCAACGAACACTGAAGCTTTCTTT	CASSVGRGRATNTEAFF
TRBV29-1	.	.	TRBJ1-2	TGCAGCGTTGTTTCAGGCTATGGCTACACCTTC	CSVVSGYGYTF
TRBV5-4	TRBD2	.	TRBJ2-5	TGTGCCAGCAGATCCGGGACTAGCGGGGGAGGAGAGACCCAGTACTTC	CASRSGTSGGGETQYF
TRBV9	.	.	TRBJ1-1	TGTGCCAGCAGCGCCTCCCCAACATTGAACACTGAAGCTTTCTTT	CASSASPTLNTEAFF
TRBV10-1	TRBD2	.	TRBJ2-5	TGCGCCAGCAGTTGGACTAGCGCGAAACGGGCCTCGAGATACTTACAAGAGACCCAGTACTTC	CASSWTSAKRASRYLQETQYF
TRBV5-6	.	.	TRBJ2-7	TGTGCCAGCAGCTGGCAGGGGTACGAGCAGTACTTC	CASSWQGYEQYF
TRBV15	.	few	TRBJ2-5	TGTGCCACCAGCAGAGATGAGGGCGAGACCCAGTACTTC	CATSRDEGETQYF
TRBV13	TRBD1	.	TRBJ2-7	TGTGCCAGCAGATCCTTAGGTGGGACAGTCGGTTTTATCGAGCAGTACTTC	CASRSLGGTVGFIEQYF
TRBV5-1	TRBD1	.	TRBJ2-7	TGCGCCAGCCGGACAGGGGGGACGAACGAGCAGTACTTC	CASRTGGTNEQYF
TRBV4-3	.	.	TRBJ1-2	TGCGCCAGCAGCCAGCATGTGGGGGGCTATGGCTACACCTTC	CASSQHVGGYGYTF